This TCR beta chain was recorded in a study of T cell changes during pregnancy in multiple sclerosis. The V gene lost 2 bases and the J gene lost 0 bases, with 10 bases spanning the gap. From germline, CDR1 is MNHNS and CDR2 SASEGT. CDR3 length: 15 amino acids. TCRdb's copy holds only in-frame clones and misses some; the assay was immunoSEQ multiplex PCR. This table holds approximately 40,000 clones, 92% found once. The J gene is TRBJ1-1, the V gene TRBV6-1; D ambiguous. Material: CD4+ T cells from peripheral blood mononuclear cells, obtained in the third trimester of pregnancy. This TCR came from a female donor with multiple sclerosis, enrolled in a pregnancy study. CDR3 region: CASSESVAVNTEAFF. The CDR3 bases are TGTGCCAGCAGTGAAAGTGTGGCGGTGAACACTGAAGCTTTCTTT.